This T cell receptor beta chain emerged from a study of human CD8 memory T cell subsets (dated by TCRdb to the early 2020s). In terms of the full investigation: The clonal relationships among stem-like (TSTEM), progenitor exhausted-like (TPEX) and effector memory CD8+ T cell subsets were assessed by comparing the TCRbeta repertoires of these subsets. TCRbeta repertoires were obtained from TSTEM, TPEX and effector memory subsets contributed by each of roughly six donors. The paper's findings and limits, for the study overall: Only TCRbeta chains were sequenced, and the repertoire comparisons were based on over 5 donors and tested using paired t-tests with Bonferroni correction. Based on Chao1 estimates, TSTEM subsets appeared to have greater repertoire diversity than TPEX subsets, which may reflect a broader range of specificities. TSTEM and TPEX subsets showed similarly high normalized Shannon-Wiener diversity, whereas effector memory subsets were comparatively less diverse. Although both stem-like subsets shared clonotypes with effector memory cells, the overlap between TSTEM and TPEX repertoires was minimal, suggesting distinct antigen spectra for the TSTEM and TPEX subsets.

Density gradient separation was used to isolate peripheral blood mononuclear cells from healthy donor buffy coats. The study enriched total CD8+ T cells through negative magnetic separation using EasySep or MojoSort CD8+ T cell isolation kits. An RNeasy Mini Kit was used to extract total RNA from duplicate vials of over 130,000 sorted CD8+ T cells per subset. PBMCs were used either fresh or after cryopreservation in fetal bovine serum containing roughly 10% DMSO. CD8+ T cell subsets were sorted to purity by fluorescence-activated cell sorting on a FACSAria III. The germline V gene (reference sequence) specifies DFQATT as CDR1 and SNEGSKA as CDR2. The CDR3, from cysteine to phenylalanine, totals 13 residues. The entry carries no DNA sequence. A Human TCR Profiling Kit was used to prepare UMI-labeled 5' RACE TCRbeta libraries. Every TCRbeta library was prepared in parallel with an identical number of PCR cycles. The authors processed their data as follows. Each TCRbeta library contained between roughly 2,600 and 18,000 functional CDR3beta clonotypes. MIGEC 1.2.9 was used for UMI extraction and consensus assembly, with a minimum of three reads required per UMI. In-frame CDR3beta repertoires were extracted with MiXCR 3.0.3. Each sample was downsampled to 42,000 randomly selected UMIs before diversity metrics were computed in VDJtools 1.2.1. For the top 3,000 clones of each sample pair, the repertoire overlap metrics D, R and F2 were calculated in VDJtools. Once TCRdb had reprocessed the reads, it stored one entry per CDR3 protein sequence and supplied no DNA. TCRdb assigned the V and J calls; the authors' analysis was not used. The table held for this sample gives roughly 17,000 distinct CDR3 sequences. 5.4% of the sample is taken by the ten largest.

Note on this clonotype: It has no known antigen specificity.

The sequencing input was CD8+ T cells from PBMCs. The source of this sequence is a human donor in good health. The V and J genes are TRBV20-1 and TRBJ2-5; TCRdb's assignment of TRBD2 cannot be checked, as there is no DNA. The CDR3 reads CSARGWREETQYF.